The sequence of this T cell receptor (beta chain) was determined in a study of blood T cell repertoires in COVID-19. Study-wide context: The origin of the acute and convalescent COVID-19 samples was the United States, Italy and Spain. PBMCs, B-cell-depleted T cells, or T cells were the source of the cDNA or gDNA that made up the material.

Per the authors' pipeline: Reference gene primer amplification gave estimated nucleated cell counts. Sequencing used immunoSEQ multiplex PCR; TCRdb keeps in-frame clones, though not all of them. The DNA gave D and trimming, while V, J and clone size come from that table. The top ten hold about 8.1% of the sample, which has over 65,000 clones, roughly 90% seen once. The CDR3 runs to 15 residues. CDR1 is SEHNR and CDR2 is FQNEAQ in the germline V gene (reference sequence). V dropped 5 bases and J dropped 0; count of bases not matched to a gene: 3. The chain carries TRBV7-9 and TRBJ2-2, with 7 bases that match TRBD1. Sequencing was performed on peripheral blood. This sequence was found in a young man with acute or convalescent COVID-19. The CDR3 sequence: CASSTGTANTGELFF. DNA for the CDR3: TGTGCCAGCAGCACCGGGACAGCGAACACCGGGGAGCTGTTTTTT.